Shown below are 2 T cell receptor beta chains from a single sample sequenced in a study of patients and donors after allogeneic stem cell transplantation. TCRdb independently ran MiXCR on the RT-PCR reads; one entry per CDR3 protein. The sample lists about 200,000 distinct CDR3 sequences; roughly two fifths were seen once. Material for sequencing was blood, either unsorted or a sorted T cell fraction (not recorded which). These receptors originate from a human donor who was either an allogeneic HSCT recipient or a stem cell or donor lymphocyte infusion donor (not recorded which). It is not recorded whose cells these are; they may come from a transplant donor.

The chain uses TRBV6-5 and TRBJ2-7; TRBD2 agrees at 7 bases. The germline gives CDR1 MNHEY, CDR2 SVGAGI. With 4 bases clipped from V and 0 bases from J, the junction kept 9 bases outside the gene matches. The CDR3 spans 16 residues. CDR3 sequence: CASSSNRGVTSYEQYF. The CDR3 nucleotides read TGTGCCAGCAGTTCTAACCGGGGGGTAACCTCCTACGAGCAGTACTTC.

J is TRBJ2-2 and V is TRBV30; 10 positions agree with TRBD1. V was clipped by 1 base and J by 4 bases; unmatched bases: 3. This CDR3 has 15 residues. Germline CDR1 GTSNPN, CDR2 SVGIG (reference sequence). This chain's CDR3 is CAWSAGTGVTGELFF. CDR3 nucleotide sequence: TGTGCCTGGAGTGCCGGGACAGGGGTCACCGGGGAGCTGTTTTTT.